This passage covers 8 T cell receptor beta chains from one sample sequenced in a study of cytomegalovirus exposure and HLA in healthy donors. Amplification used 60 Vbeta primers and 13 Jbeta primers. Libraries were prepared by immunoSEQ multiplex PCR; TCRdb keeps only in-frame clonotypes and omits some of them. The table has more than 75,000 clones, 70% to 80% seen once. The source material was PBMCs. The receptors derive from a man in his forties in good health and CMV-seropositive.

With regard to this clone: The same CDR3 also results from other DNA sequences found in this sample. The chain couples TRBV5-1 to TRBJ1-5, with D perhaps TRBD1 (5 bases). Trimming removed 0 bases at V and 3 bases at J, with 10 bases between. CDR1 is SGHRS and CDR2 is YFSETQ in the germline V gene. CDR3 length equals 15 residues. CDR3 nucleotide sequence: TGCGCCAGCAGCTTGGGTCAGGGTCTCAATCAGCCCCAGCATTTT. Protein sequence: CASSLGQGLNQPQHF.

This clone was picked up a small number of times. The rearrangement joins TRBV19 to TRBJ1-3; 8 nucleotides match TRBD1. The CDR3 is 16 amino acids. Germline CDR1 and CDR2: LNHDA and SQIVND (reference sequence). Germline trimming cut 4 bases from V and 0 bases from J; bases unmatched to any gene: 5. The CDR3 loop reads CASSTGTGLSGNTIYF. CDR3 DNA: TGTGCCAGTAGTACCGGGACAGGACTCTCTGGAAACACCATATATTTT.

The J gene is TRBJ2-4, the V gene TRBV27; 7 nucleotides line up with TRBD1. Germline-derived CDR1 and CDR2 are MNHEY and SMNVEV (reference sequence). V dropped 6 bases and J dropped 1; count of bases not matched to a gene: 0. This CDR3 is built from 13 residues. CDR3 bases: TGTGCCAGCAGGGACAGGGCCAAAAACATTCAGTACTTC. This sequence encodes CASRDRAKNIQYF.

The rearrangement joins TRBV28 to TRBJ2-2, with 8 bases identical to TRBD2. CDR1 and CDR2 (germline): MDHEN, SYDVKM. J was trimmed by 4 bases and V by 4 bases; bases with no gene match: 8. CDR3 length equals 16 residues. CDR3 in amino acids: CASSSAGVYGTGELFF. CDR3 sequence (DNA): TGTGCCAGCAGTTCAGCGGGAGTCTATGGCACCGGGGAGCTGTTTTTT. Drawing the rest from reference TRBV28 and TRBJ2-2, the complete variable domain is DVKVTQSSRYLVKRTGEKVFLECVQDMDHENMFWYRQDPGLGLRLIYFSYDVKMKEKGDIPEGYSVSREKKERFSLILESASTNQTSMYLCASSSAGVYGTGELFFGEGSRLTVL.

V and J are TRBV7-2 and TRBJ2-1, with TRBD2 matching over 11 bases. The CDR3 has 15 residues. Germline V gives CDR1 SGHTA, CDR2 FQGNSA. V trimming: 5 bases; J trimming: 4 bases; junction bases outside the gene matches: 4. The CDR3 bases are TGTGCCAGCAGCCCTACTAGCGGGAGTTACAATGAGCAGTTCTTC. This gives the protein CASSPTSGSYNEQFF.

V and J are TRBV6-5 and TRBJ1-4, with D possibly TRBD1 on 6 matching bases. The V gene lost 5 bases and the J gene lost 5 bases, with 12 bases spanning the gap. This CDR3 is 14 amino acids long. CDR1 and CDR2 (germline): MNHEY, SVGAGI. CDR3 protein: CASSRGGGNEKLFF. As DNA, the CDR3 is TGTGCCAGCAGTCGGGGAGGGGGGAATGAAAAACTGTTTTTT.

This sequence joins TRBV30 and TRBJ2-7, with TRBD1 identical over 8 bases. This CDR3 spans 13 amino acids. The trim removed 4 bases at V and 3 bases at J, leaving 5 bases unmatched. The germline V gene encodes CDR1 GTSNPN and CDR2 SVGIG (reference sequence). The CDR3 here is CAWTTGGFYEQYF. The DNA of the CDR3 is TGTGCCTGGACTACAGGGGGATTCTACGAGCAGTACTTC.

On this clone: Compared with germline, one end of the junction differs, possibly owing to a read error. CDR3 region: CASSPRTPNYGYPF. CDR3 nucleotides: TGTGCCAGCAGCCCTCGAACACCTAACTATGGCTACCCCTTC. The chain employs TRBV9 and TRBJ1-2; D is uncertain. The CDR3 extends over 14 amino acids. Germline-derived CDR1 and CDR2 are SGDLS and YYNGEE.